Reported below is one T cell receptor beta chain. Its antigen is undetermined. The V gene's germline CDR1 is MDHEN and CDR2 SYDVKM. The V end lost 3 bases, the J end lost 9 bases, and 9 bases lay between the germline ends. This CDR3 comprises 12 residues. This entry belongs to a study of T cell clones after liver transplantation. Study summary: In this trial, immunosuppression withdrawal was attempted within 2 years of liver transplant. As an antigen-independent comparator, third-party-reactive TCRbeta sequences came from pre-transplant mixed lymphocyte reactions. Study-wide points: In a couple of subjects, few donor cells limited the measurable donor-reactive repertoire. Compared with third party-reactive sequences, donor-reactive ones declined more, independent of withdrawal success.

The repertoire was sequenced with immunoSEQ multiplex PCR; TCRdb's copy has only in-frame clones and lacks some. The table includes around 75,000 clones, 80% to 90% detected once. This specimen was CD4+ T cells from blood, taken 48 months after liver transplant. This receptor was identified in a human patient who received a liver transplant. The graft donor may account for some of the T cells. This sequence joins TRBV28 and TRBJ1-5; D ambiguous. CDR3 bases: TGTGCCAGCAGTTTGGGCCGCCGGCCCCAGCATTTT. This gives the protein CASSLGRRPQHF. Complete variable domain (other parts from reference TRBV28 and TRBJ1-5): DVKVTQSSRYLVKRTGEKVFLECVQDMDHENMFWYRQDPGLGLRLIYFSYDVKMKEKGDIPEGYSVSREKKERFSLILESASTNQTSMYLCASSLGRRPQHFGDGTRLSIL.